What follows are 24 T cell receptor beta chains derived from one specimen sequenced in a study of CD8 T cells in ankylosing spondylitis. TCRdb used MiXCR to reprocess the 5' RACE reads, holding one entry per CDR3 protein. The sample contains hundreds of thousands of distinct CDR3 sequences, 20% of which appear only once. Sequencing was carried out using blood, either unsorted or a sorted T cell fraction (not recorded which). Receptor source: a male donor with ankylosing spondylitis or in good health (not recorded which).

The count of this clonotype is one. The chain joins TRBV20-1 to TRBJ1-5; the D is unclear. Germline CDR1 DFQATT, CDR2 SNEGSKA (reference sequence). The CDR3 is made up of 16 amino acids. Trimming left V 0 bases short and J 7 bases short, with 19 bases between. The CDR3 DNA reads as TGCAGTGCTAGAGAGGTAGGACGGCTCTGGTTGCAGCCCCAGCATTTT. The encoded protein is CSAREVGRLWLQPQHF.

This clonotype was counted between two and nine times. This rearrangement joins TRBV9 to TRBJ1-1; D possibly corresponds to TRBD1 (5 bases). This CDR3 region has 16 residues. The germline V and J ends were trimmed by 4 bases and 4 bases, with 20 bases remaining between them. Germline loops: CDR1 SGDLS, CDR2 YYNGEE. CDR3 in amino acids: CASSPGGGRATTEAFF. The CDR3, as DNA: TGTGCCAGCAGCCCAGGCGGGGGACGAGCGACCACTGAAGCTTTCTTT.

This clonotype was seen a handful of times. The chain carries TRBV27 and TRBJ2-1; no clear D gene. V lost 5 bases, J lost 0 bases, and 11 bases lay in between. The germline gives CDR1 MNHEY, CDR2 SMNVEV (reference sequence). The CDR3 has 15 residues. This CDR3 reads CASSTPALSYNEQFF. In nucleotides, the CDR3 is TGTGCCAGCAGTACCCCGGCCCTCTCCTACAATGAGCAGTTCTTC.

The chain links TRBV5-1 to TRBJ2-2; 9 bases match TRBD1. The CDR3 is 16 amino acids. The V segment lost 3 bases and the J segment 0 bases; nucleotides outside the gene matches: 3. Germline CDR1 is SGHRS and CDR2 is YFSETQ. This chain's CDR3 is CASSWTGVANTGELFF. CDR3 DNA: TGCGCCAGCAGCTGGACAGGGGTCGCGAACACCGGGGAGCTGTTTTTT.

This chain connects TRBV5-1 to TRBJ1-4, with a possible D match to TRBD1 (5 bases). This CDR3 has 14 residues. The germline V gene encodes CDR1 SGHRS and CDR2 YFSETQ. Trimming left V 6 bases short and J 12 bases short, with 21 bases between. The CDR3 loop is CASTPSTAGGELFF. Here the CDR3 DNA reads TGCGCCAGCACCCCGTCGACAGCGGGAGGGGAACTGTTTTTT.

This clonotype was seen repeatedly, ten times or more. The gene calls are TRBV30 and TRBJ1-5, with unresolved D. Germline V gene sequence: CDR1 GTSNPN, CDR2 SVGIG (reference sequence). This CDR3 contains 13 residues. The V gene lost 4 bases and the J gene lost 7 bases, with 14 bases spanning the gap. The CDR3 DNA reads TGTGCCTGGAAAAGTGGGGTCGGGCAGCCCCAGCATTTT. Protein sequence: CAWKSGVGQPQHF.

V gene TRBV12-3 or TRBV12-4 combines with J gene TRBJ2-7; D is undetermined. The length of the CDR3 is 12 residues. The V and J ends lost 5 bases and 6 bases respectively, with 11 bases between them. As DNA, the CDR3 is TGTGCCAGCAGTCGCAGTGGCCGCGAGCAGTACGTC. Its protein product is CASSRSGREQYV.

The chain recombines TRBV28 with TRBJ2-6; D is perhaps TRBD2 (5 bases). CDR3 length: 17 residues. CDR1 and CDR2 from the germline V gene are MDHEN and SYDVKM. Trimming removed 7 bases at V and 0 bases at J, with 16 bases between. The CDR3 sequence is CASTLPGRDSGANVLTF. CDR3 DNA sequence: TGTGCCAGCACCCTACCTGGACGGGACTCTGGGGCCAACGTCCTGACTTTC.

This sequence joins TRBV3-1 and TRBJ1-5; 7 bases match TRBD1. Unmatched junction bases numbered 6, after V lost 1 base and J lost 0 bases. The CDR3 has 17 amino acids. From germline, CDR1 is LGHDT and CDR2 YNNKEL (reference sequence). Written as DNA, the CDR3 is TGTGCCAGCAGCCAAGGGGGAGGGGGCCTTAGCAATCAGCCCCAGCATTTT. It translates to CASSQGGGGLSNQPQHF.

This clonotype was seen more than once but under ten times. The rearrangement uses TRBV27 and TRBJ2-7; D ambiguous. Trimming took 5 bases from V and 2 from J, leaving 13 bases between them. Germline CDR1 and CDR2: MNHEY and SMNVEV (reference sequence). This CDR3 contains 14 residues. The CDR3, as DNA: TGTGCCAGCAGTCCCCGTCCGGGCCCCTACGAGCAGTACGTC. This gives the protein CASSPRPGPYEQYV.

V is TRBV5-1 and J is TRBJ1-4, with D perhaps matching TRBD1 (6 bases). The germline V gene encodes CDR1 SGHRS and CDR2 YFSETQ. V was trimmed by 0 bases and J by 8 bases, leaving 14 bases between them. CDR3 length equals 15 residues. The CDR3 sequence is CASSLAGGPQEKLFF. In DNA, the CDR3 is TGCGCCAGCAGCTTGGCCGGGGGGCCTCAGGAAAAACTGTTTTTT.

The V and J genes are TRBV12-3 or TRBV12-4 and TRBJ2-3, with D possibly being TRBD2 (7 bases). The CDR3 consists of 15 residues. V dropped 1 base and J dropped 7 bases, with 15 bases sitting between them. The CDR3: CASSLGGGGVNTQYF. For the CDR3, the DNA is TGTGCCAGCAGTTTAGGGGGAGGGGGTGTGAATACGCAGTATTTT.

This clonotype was counted at least ten times. The chain links TRBV2 to TRBJ2-3, with D perhaps being TRBD1 or TRBD2 (6 bases each). This CDR3 is built from 12 residues. Germline CDR1 reads SNHLY; CDR2 reads FYNNEI. The ends were cut back, 6 bases at V and 6 bases at J, with 10 bases in the middle. CDR3 DNA sequence: TGTGCCAGCAGGGGGGCGGGGGATACGCAGTATTTT. This gives the protein CASRGAGDTQYF.

This clonotype was recorded many times. The rearrangement joins TRBV28 to TRBJ1-4, with TRBD1 matching over 11 bases. Germline V gene lookup returns CDR1 MDHEN and CDR2 SYDVKM. The CDR3 loop spans 17 amino acids. Trimming cost V 3 bases and J 5 bases; bases outside gene matches: 8. The CDR3 spells CASSFPDRGRMNEKLFF. CDR3 in DNA: TGTGCCAGCAGTTTCCCGGACAGGGGGCGGATGAATGAAAAACTGTTTTTT.

The table lists this clonotype with a few counts. This chain connects TRBV28 to TRBJ2-1, with D possibly called TRBD1 or TRBD2 (5 bases each). V lost 4 bases and J lost 9, with 13 bases in between. In germline, CDR1 is MDHEN, CDR2 SYDVKM. CDR3 length: 13 amino acids. The CDR3 sequence is CASSSGPGGEQFF. The CDR3 DNA is TGTGCCAGCAGTTCGGGGCCCGGTGGTGAGCAGTTCTTC.

This clonotype was picked up a small number of times. This sequence joins TRBV6-1 and TRBJ1-1, with D possibly TRBD1 on 6 matching bases. The V and J ends lost 2 bases and 5 bases respectively, with 12 bases between them. The CDR3 length is 14 residues. Per germline, CDR1 MNHNS and CDR2 SASEGT. The chain's CDR3 is CASSEFGGPTEAFF. CDR3 DNA: TGTGCCAGCAGTGAATTTGGGGGGCCGACTGAAGCTTTCTTT.

The chain employs TRBV27 and TRBJ2-7; D may match TRBD1 or TRBD2 (5 bases each). The germline CDR1 and CDR2 sequences are MNHEY and SMNVEV (reference sequence). Deletions cut 5 bases from V and 1 base from J, with 15 bases between. There are 15 residues in the CDR3. The CDR3 loop reads CASSPSGPGSYEQYV. Here the CDR3 DNA reads TGTGCCAGCAGTCCTTCGGGACCCGGTTCCTACGAGCAGTACGTC.

There are a few counts of this clonotype. This chain links TRBV12-3 or TRBV12-4 with TRBJ2-3; TRBD2 matches 8 bases. CDR3 length: 17 amino acids. The J segment lost 3 bases and the V segment lost 3 bases, leaving 11 bases of the junction unmatched. CDR3 loop: CASSLGRGVFVTDTQYF. The CDR3 coding sequence is TGTGCCAGCAGTTTGGGGCGGGGGGTTTTCGTTACAGATACGCAGTATTTT.

The chain has TRBV29-1 and TRBJ2-3; D remains ambiguous. Germline CDR1 SQVTM, CDR2 ANQGSEA. The ends were cut back, 2 bases at V and 0 bases at J, with 9 bases in the middle. This CDR3 is 14 amino acids long. The chain's CDR3 is CSVEPRLSTDTQYF. CDR3 in DNA: TGCAGCGTTGAACCCCGTCTGAGCACAGATACGCAGTATTTT.

This clonotype was counted a few times. The rearrangement joins TRBV3-1 to TRBJ2-3, with D unclear. The CDR3 is 14 residues long. Germline V CDR1 and CDR2: LGHDT, YNNKEL (reference sequence). V dropped 0 bases and J dropped 10 bases, with 14 bases sitting between them. This CDR3 is CASSQDWSRYAQYF. In DNA, the CDR3 is TGTGCCAGCAGCCAAGATTGGTCCCGATACGCGCAGTATTTT.

V gene TRBV5-1 combines with J gene TRBJ2-1, with a possible D match to TRBD2 (6 bases). This CDR3 has 15 residues. Trimming removed 4 bases at V and 5 bases at J, with 16 bases between. Looked up from germline, CDR1 is SGHRS and CDR2 is YFSETQ. The CDR3: CASSPGVRVDNEQFF. DNA of the CDR3: TGCGCCAGCAGCCCGGGGGTCAGGGTCGACAATGAGCAGTTCTTC. Together with reference TRBV5-1 and TRBJ2-1, the CDR3 gives the full variable domain: KAGVTQTPRYLIKTRGQQVTLSCSPISGHRSVSWYQQTPGQGLQFLFEYFSETQRNKGNFPGRFSGRQFSNSRSEMNVSTLELGDSALYLCASSPGVRVDNEQFFGPGTRLTVL.

This clonotype came up many times. The chain carries TRBV10-3 and TRBJ2-2; TRBD1 matches 8 bases. This CDR3 region has 16 residues. The V and J ends lost 11 bases and 1 base, in that order; junction bases with no gene match: 12. The germline V gene encodes CDR1 ENHRY and CDR2 SYGVKD. CDR3 amino acids: CAAERAGTGNTGELFF. Here the CDR3 DNA reads TGTGCCGCCGAAAGGGCCGGGACAGGGAACACCGGGGAGCTGTTTTTT.

This clonotype was detected a few times. The chain employs TRBV6-6 and TRBJ2-2, with no clear D. The CDR3 runs to 11 residues. The germline V gene encodes CDR1 MNHNY and CDR2 SVGAGI (reference sequence). The V gene lost 7 bases and the J gene lost 6 bases, with 6 bases spanning the gap. The CDR3 coding sequence is TGTGCCAGCAACTTGGCCGGGGAGCTGTTTTTT. Its protein is CASNLAGELFF.

This clonotype appeared a few times. The rearrangement uses TRBV2 and TRBJ1-5; D not resolved. Germline CDR1 and CDR2: SNHLY and FYNNEI. The V end lost 0 bases, the J end lost 4 bases, and 7 bases lay between the germline ends. The CDR3 contains 14 residues. The CDR3: CASSEAGRNQPQHF. The CDR3 nucleotides are TGTGCCAGCAGTGAAGCGGGCAGGAATCAGCCCCAGCATTTT.